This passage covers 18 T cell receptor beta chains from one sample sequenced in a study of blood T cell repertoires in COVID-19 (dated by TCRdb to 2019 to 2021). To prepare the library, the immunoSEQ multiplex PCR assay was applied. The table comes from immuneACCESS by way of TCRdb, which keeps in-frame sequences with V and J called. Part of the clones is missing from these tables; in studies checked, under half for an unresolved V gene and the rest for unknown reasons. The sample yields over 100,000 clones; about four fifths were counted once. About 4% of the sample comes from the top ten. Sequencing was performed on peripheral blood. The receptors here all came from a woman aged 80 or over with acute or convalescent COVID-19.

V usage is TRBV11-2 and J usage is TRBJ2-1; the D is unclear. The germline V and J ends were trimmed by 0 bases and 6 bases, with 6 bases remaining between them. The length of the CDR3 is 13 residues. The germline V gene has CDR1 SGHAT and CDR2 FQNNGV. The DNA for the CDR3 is TGTGCCAGCAGCTTAGATCTAGTCAATGAGCAGTTCTTC. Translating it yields CASSLDLVNEQFF. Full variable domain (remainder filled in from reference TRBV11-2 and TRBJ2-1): EAGVAQSPRYKIIEKRQSVAFWCNPISGHATLYWYQQILGQGPKLLIQFQNNGVVDDSQLPKDRFSAERLKGVDSTLKIQPAKLEDSAVYLCASSLDLVNEQFFGPGTRLTVL.

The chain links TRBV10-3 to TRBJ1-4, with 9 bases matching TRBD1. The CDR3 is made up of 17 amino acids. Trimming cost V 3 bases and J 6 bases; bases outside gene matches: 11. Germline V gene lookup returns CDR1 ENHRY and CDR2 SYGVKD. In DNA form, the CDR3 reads TGTGCCATCAGTGAAACGAGGACAGGGGCCGGTCATGAAAAACTGTTTTTT. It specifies CAISETRTGAGHEKLFF.

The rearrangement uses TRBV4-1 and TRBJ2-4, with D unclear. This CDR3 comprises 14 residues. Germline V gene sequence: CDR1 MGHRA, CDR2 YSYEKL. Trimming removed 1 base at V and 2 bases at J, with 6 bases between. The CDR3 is CASSQGHTKNIQYF. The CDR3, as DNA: TGCGCCAGCAGCCAAGGACATACCAAAAACATTCAGTACTTC.

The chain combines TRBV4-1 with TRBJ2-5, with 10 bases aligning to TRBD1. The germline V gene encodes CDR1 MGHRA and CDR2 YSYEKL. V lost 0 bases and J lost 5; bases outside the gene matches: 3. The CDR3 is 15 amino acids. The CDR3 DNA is TGCGCCAGCAGCCAAGACGGGACAGGGGTGGAGACCCAGTACTTC. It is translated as CASSQDGTGVETQYF.

As DNA, the CDR3 is TGCGCCAGCAGCCAAGATACAGCCAGGAACACTGAAGCTTTCTTT. Its translation: CASSQDTARNTEAFF. V usage is TRBV4-3 and J usage is TRBJ1-1; D not resolved. V was pared by 0 bases and J by 1 base, with 9 bases between. Germline V gene data show CDR1 as LGHNA and CDR2 as YSLEER. The CDR3 length is 15 residues.

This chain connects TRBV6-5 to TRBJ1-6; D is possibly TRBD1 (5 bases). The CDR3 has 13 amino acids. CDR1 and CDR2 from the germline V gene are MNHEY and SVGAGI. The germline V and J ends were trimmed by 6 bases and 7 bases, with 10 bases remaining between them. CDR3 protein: CASSSDRNSPLHF. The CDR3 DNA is TGTGCCAGCAGCTCAGACAGAAATTCACCCCTCCACTTT.

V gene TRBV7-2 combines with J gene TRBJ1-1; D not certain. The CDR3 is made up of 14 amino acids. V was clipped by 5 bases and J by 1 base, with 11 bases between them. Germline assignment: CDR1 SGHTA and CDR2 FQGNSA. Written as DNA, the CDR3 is TGTGCCAGCAGCCCCGGGCGGGGGAACACTGAAGCTTTCTTT. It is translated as CASSPGRGNTEAFF. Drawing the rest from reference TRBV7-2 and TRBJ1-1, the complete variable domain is GAGVSQSPSNKVTEKGKDVELRCDPISGHTALYWYRQSLGQGLEFLIYFQGNSAPDKSGLPSDRFSAERTGGSVSTLTIQRTQQEDSAVYLCASSPGRGNTEAFFGQGTRLTVV.

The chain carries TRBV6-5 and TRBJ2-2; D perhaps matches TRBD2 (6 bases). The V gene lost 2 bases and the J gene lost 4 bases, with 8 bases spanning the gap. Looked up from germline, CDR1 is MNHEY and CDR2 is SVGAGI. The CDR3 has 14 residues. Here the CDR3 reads CASSYGGSTGELFF. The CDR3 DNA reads TGTGCCAGCAGTTACGGGGGGTCCACCGGGGAGCTGTTTTTT.

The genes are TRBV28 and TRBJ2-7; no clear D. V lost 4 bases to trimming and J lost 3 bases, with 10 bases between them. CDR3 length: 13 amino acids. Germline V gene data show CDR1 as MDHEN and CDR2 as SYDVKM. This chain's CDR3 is CASSSLPRYEQYF. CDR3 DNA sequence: TGTGCCAGCAGTTCGTTACCGCGCTACGAGCAGTACTTC.

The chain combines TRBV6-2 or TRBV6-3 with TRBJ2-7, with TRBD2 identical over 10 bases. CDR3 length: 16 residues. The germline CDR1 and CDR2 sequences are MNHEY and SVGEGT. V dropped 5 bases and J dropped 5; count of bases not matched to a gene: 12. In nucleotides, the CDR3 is TGTGCCAGCAGTCGGTGGTTAGCGGGAGGTCGCGACGAGCAGTACTTC. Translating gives CASSRWLAGGRDEQYF.

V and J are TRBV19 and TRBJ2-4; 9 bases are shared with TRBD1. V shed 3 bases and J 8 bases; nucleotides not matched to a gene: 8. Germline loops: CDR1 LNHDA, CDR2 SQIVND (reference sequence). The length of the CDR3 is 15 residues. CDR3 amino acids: CASSMNRGQGDIQYF. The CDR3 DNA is TGTGCCAGTAGTATGAACAGGGGGCAAGGGGACATTCAGTACTTC.

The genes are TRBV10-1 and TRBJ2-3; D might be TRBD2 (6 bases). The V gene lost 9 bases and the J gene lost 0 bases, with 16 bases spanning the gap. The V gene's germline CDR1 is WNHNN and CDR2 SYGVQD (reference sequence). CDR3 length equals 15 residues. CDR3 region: CASSPSSASTDTQYF. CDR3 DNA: TGCGCCAGTTCCCCCTCTAGCGCAAGCACAGATACGCAGTATTTT.

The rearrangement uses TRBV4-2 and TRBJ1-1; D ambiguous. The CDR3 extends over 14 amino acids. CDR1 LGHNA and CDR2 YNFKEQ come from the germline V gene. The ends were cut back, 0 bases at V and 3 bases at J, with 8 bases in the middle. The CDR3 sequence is CASSQDTRDTEAFF. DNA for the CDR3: TGTGCCAGCAGCCAAGATACACGGGACACTGAAGCTTTCTTT.

CDR3 in amino acids: CASSVGSDRATRYNEQFF. CDR3 coding DNA: TGTGCCAGCAGCGTAGGAAGCGACAGGGCGACGAGATACAATGAGCAGTTCTTC. J is TRBJ2-1 and V is TRBV9, with TRBD1 identical over 7 bases. With V trimmed by 0 bases and J by 4 bases, 13 bases remained unmatched. The germline CDR1 and CDR2 sequences are SGDLS and YYNGEE. There are 18 residues in the CDR3. The whole variable domain, remainder taken from reference TRBV9 and TRBJ2-1, is DSGVTQTPKHLITATGQRVTLRCSPRSGDLSVYWYQQSLDQGLQFLIQYYNGEERAKGNILERFSAQQFPDLHSELNLSSLELGDSALYFCASSVGSDRATRYNEQFFGPGTRLTVL.

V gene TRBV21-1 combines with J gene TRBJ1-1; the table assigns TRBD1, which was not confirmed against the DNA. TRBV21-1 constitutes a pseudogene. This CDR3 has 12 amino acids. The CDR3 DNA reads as TGTGCCAGCAGCGGACAGGGAATTGAAGCTTTCTTT. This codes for CASSGQGIEAFF.

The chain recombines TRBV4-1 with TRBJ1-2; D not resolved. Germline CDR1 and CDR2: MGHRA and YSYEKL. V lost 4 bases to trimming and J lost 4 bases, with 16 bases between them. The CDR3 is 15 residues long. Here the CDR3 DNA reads TGCGCCAGCAGCCCAAGATTCCAGGATTTCTATGGCTACACCTTC. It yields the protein CASSPRFQDFYGYTF.

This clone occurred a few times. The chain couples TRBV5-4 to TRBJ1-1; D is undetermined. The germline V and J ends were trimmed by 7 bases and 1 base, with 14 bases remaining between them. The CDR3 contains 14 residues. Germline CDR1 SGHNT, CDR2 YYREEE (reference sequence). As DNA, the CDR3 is TGTGCCAGCGGCCCAAGAGGAAGGAACACTGAAGCTTTCTTT. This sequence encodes CASGPRGRNTEAFF.

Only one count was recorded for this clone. DNA for the CDR3: TGTGCCAGCAGCTTCGACAGGGGGCCTGGAAACACCATATATTTT. Its protein product is CASSFDRGPGNTIYF. This chain connects TRBV7-2 to TRBJ1-3; 10 nucleotides agree with TRBD1. This CDR3 has 15 residues. Germline lookup yields CDR1 SGHTA and CDR2 FQGNSA. V gave up 3 bases and J gave up 2 bases; unmatched junction bases: 1.